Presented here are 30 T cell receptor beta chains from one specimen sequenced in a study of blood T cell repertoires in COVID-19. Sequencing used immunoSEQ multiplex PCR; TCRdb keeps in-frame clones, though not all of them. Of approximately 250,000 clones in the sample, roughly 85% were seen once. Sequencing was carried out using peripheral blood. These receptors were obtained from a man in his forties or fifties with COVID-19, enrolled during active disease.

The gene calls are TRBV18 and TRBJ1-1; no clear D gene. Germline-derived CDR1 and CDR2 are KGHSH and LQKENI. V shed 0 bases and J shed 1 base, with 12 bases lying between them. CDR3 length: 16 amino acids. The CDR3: CASSPPTLAQNTEAFF. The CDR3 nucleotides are TGTGCCAGCTCACCACCCACACTAGCCCAGAACACTGAAGCTTTCTTT.

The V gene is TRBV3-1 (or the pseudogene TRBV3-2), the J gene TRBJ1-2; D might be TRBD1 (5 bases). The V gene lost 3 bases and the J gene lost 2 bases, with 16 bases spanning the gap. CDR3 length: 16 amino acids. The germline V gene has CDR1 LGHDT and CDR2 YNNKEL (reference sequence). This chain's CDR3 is CASSQGWGGNNYGYTF. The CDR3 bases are TGTGCCAGCAGCCAGGGTTGGGGGGGGAACAACTATGGCTACACCTTC.

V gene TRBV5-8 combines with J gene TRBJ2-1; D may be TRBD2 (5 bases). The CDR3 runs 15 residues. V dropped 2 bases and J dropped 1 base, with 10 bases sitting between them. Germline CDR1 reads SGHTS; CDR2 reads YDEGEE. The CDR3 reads CASSFGLRSYNEQFF. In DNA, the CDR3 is TGTGCCAGCAGCTTTGGACTGCGGTCCTACAATGAGCAGTTCTTC.

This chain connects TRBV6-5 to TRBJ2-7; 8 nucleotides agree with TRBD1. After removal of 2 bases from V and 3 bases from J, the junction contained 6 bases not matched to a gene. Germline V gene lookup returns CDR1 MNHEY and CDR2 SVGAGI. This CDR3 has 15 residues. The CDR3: CASSYRQGALYEQYF. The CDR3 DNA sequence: TGTGCCAGCAGTTACCGTCAGGGGGCTCTCTACGAGCAGTACTTC.

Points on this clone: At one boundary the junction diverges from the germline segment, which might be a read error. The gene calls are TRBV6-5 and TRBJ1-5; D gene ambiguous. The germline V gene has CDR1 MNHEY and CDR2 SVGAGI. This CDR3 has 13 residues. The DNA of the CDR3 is TGTGCCAGCAAGGCAGTTAGCAATCAGCCCCAACATTTT. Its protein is CASKAVSNQPQHF.

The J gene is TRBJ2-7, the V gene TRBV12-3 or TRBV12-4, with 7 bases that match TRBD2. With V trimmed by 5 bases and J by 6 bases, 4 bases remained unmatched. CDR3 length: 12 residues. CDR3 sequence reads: CASSGTIGEQYF. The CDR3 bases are TGTGCCAGCAGTGGGACTATTGGCGAGCAGTACTTC.

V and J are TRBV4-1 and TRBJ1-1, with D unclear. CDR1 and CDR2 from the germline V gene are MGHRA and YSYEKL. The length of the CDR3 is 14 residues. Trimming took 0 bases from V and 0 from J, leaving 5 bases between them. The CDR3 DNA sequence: TGCGCCAGCAGCCAAGATACATTGAACACTGAAGCTTTCTTT. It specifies CASSQDTLNTEAFF.

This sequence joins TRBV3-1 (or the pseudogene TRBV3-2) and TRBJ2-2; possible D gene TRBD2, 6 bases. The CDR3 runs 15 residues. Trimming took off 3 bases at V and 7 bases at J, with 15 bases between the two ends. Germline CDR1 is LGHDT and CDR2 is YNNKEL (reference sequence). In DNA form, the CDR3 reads TGTGCCAGCAGCCATGCCGGGACTTACAACGGGGAGCTGTTTTTT. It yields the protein CASSHAGTYNGELFF.

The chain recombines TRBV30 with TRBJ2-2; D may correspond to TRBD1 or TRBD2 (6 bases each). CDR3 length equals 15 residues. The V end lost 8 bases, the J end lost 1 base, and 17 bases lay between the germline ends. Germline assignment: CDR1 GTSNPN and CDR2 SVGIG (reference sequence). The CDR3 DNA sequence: TGTGCCCGGACTACAGGGCTGAAGAACACCGGGGAGCTGTTTTTT. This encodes CARTTGLKNTGELFF. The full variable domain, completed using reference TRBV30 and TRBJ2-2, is SQTIHQWPATLVQPVGSPLSLECTVEGTSNPNLYWYRQAAGRGLQLLFYSVGIGQISSEVPQNLSASRPQDRQFILSSKKLLLSDSGFYLCARTTGLKNTGELFFGEGSRLTVL.

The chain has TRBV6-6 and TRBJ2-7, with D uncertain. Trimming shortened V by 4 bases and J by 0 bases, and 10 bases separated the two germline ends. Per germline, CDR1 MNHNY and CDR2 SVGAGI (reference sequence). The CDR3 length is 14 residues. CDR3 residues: CASSSVNLSYEQYF. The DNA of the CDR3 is TGTGCCAGCAGTTCAGTTAACCTCTCCTACGAGCAGTACTTC.

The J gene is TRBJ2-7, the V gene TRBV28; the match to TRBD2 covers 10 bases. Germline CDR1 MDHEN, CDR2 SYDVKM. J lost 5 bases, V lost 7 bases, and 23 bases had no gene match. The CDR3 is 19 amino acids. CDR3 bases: TGTGCCAGCACCCCGGGCGCTAGCGGGGGACCGGGGACCCAGGACGAGCAGTACTTC. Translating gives CASTPGASGGPGTQDEQYF.

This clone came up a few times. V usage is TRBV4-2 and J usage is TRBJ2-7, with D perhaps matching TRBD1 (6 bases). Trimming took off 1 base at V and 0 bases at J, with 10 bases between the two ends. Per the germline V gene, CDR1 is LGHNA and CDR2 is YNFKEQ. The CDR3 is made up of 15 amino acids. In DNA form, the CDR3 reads TGTGCCAGCAGCCAAGCCCTGACAGGCTCCTACGAGCAGTACTTC. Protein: CASSQALTGSYEQYF.

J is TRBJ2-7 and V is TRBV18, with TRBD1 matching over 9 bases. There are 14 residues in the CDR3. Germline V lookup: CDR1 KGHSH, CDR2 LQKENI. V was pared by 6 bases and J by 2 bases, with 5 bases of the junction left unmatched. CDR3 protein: CASSGDREAYEQYF. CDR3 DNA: TGTGCCAGCTCCGGGGACAGGGAAGCCTACGAGCAGTACTTC.

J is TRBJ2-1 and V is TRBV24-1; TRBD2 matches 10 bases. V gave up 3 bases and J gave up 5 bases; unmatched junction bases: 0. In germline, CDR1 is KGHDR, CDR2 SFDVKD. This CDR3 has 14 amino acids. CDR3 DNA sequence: TGTGCCACCAGTGATACTAGCGGGGACAATGAGCAGTTCTTC. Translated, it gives CATSDTSGDNEQFF.

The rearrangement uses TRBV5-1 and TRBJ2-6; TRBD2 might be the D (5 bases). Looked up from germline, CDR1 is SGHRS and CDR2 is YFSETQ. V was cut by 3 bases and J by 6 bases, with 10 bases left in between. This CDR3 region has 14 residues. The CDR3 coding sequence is TGCGCCAGCAGCTGGACCGGGGAGGCCAACGTCCTGACTTTC. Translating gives CASSWTGEANVLTF.

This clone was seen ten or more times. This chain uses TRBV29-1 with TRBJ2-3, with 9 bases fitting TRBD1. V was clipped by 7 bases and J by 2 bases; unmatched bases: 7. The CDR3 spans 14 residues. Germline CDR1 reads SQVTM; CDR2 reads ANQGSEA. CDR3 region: CSALDRGLTDTQYF. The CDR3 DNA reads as TGCAGCGCTTTGGACAGGGGTCTCACAGATACGCAGTATTTT.

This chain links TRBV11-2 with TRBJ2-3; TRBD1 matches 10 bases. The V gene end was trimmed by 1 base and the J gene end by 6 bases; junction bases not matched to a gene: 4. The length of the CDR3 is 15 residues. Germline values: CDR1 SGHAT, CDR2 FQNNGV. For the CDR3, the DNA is TGTGCCAGCAGCTTAGCCGGGGACAGGGGTGATACGCAGTATTTT. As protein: CASSLAGDRGDTQYF.

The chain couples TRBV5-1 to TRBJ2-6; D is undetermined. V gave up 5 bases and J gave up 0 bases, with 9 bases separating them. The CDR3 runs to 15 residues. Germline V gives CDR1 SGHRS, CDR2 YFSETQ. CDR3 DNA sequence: TGCGCCAGCAGACTACACCACTCTGGGGCCAACGTCCTGACTTTC. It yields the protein CASRLHHSGANVLTF.

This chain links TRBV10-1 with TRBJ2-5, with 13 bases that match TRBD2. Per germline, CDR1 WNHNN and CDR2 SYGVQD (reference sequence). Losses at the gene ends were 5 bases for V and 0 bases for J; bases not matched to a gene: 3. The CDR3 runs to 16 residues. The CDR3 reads CASSQGLAGDQETQYF. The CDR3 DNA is TGCGCCAGCAGTCAAGGACTAGCGGGGGACCAAGAGACCCAGTACTTC.

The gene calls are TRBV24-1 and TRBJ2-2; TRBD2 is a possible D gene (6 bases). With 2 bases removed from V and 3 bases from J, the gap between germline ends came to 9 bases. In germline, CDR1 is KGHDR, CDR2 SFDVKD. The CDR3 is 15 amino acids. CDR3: CATSDSWGDTGELFF. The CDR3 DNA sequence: TGTGCCACCAGTGATTCTTGGGGGGACACCGGGGAGCTGTTTTTT.

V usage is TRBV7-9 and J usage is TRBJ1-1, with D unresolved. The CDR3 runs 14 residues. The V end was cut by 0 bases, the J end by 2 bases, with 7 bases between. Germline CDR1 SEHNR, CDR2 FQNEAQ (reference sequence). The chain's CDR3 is CASSLAPENTEAFF. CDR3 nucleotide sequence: TGTGCCAGCAGCTTAGCCCCAGAAAACACTGAAGCTTTCTTT.

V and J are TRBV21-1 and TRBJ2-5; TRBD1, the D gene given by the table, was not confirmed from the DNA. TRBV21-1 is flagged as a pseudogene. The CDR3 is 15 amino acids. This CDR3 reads CASNSGQRFSETQYF. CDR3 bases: TGTGCCAGCAATTCGGGACAGCGTTTCTCGGAGACCCAGTACTTC.

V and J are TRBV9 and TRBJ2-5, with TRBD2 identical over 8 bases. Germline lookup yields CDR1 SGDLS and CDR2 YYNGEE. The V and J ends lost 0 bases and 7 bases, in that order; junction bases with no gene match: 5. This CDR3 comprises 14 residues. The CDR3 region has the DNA TGTGCCAGCAGCGTAGCGGGCCGGGAGGGGACCCAGTACTTC. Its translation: CASSVAGREGTQYF.

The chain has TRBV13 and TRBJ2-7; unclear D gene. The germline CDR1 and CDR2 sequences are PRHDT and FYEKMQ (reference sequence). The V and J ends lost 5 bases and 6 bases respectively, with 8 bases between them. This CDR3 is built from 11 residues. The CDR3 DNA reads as TGTGCCAGCAGCGTCTTATCCGAGCAGTACTTC. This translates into CASSVLSEQYF.

The CDR3 here is CASRRRNEKLFF. The CDR3 DNA sequence: TGTGCCAGCAGGAGGCGTAATGAAAAACTGTTTTTT. The rearrangement links TRBV2 to TRBJ1-4, with D hard to call. The germline V gene encodes CDR1 SNHLY and CDR2 FYNNEI. The CDR3 spans 12 residues. Trimming shortened V by 6 bases and J by 4 bases, and 6 bases separated the two germline ends.

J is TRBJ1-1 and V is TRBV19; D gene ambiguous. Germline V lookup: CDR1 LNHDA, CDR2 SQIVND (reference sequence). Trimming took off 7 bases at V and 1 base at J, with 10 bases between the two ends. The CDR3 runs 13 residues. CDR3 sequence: CASNPGSNTEAFF. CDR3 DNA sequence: TGTGCCAGTAACCCAGGATCGAACACTGAAGCTTTCTTT.

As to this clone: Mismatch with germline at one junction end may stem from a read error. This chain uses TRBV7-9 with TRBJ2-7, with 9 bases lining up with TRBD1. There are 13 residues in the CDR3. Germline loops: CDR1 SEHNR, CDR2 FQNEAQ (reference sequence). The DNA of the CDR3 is TGTGCCAGCAGCTTACAGGGACAGGGCAAACCCTCCTTC. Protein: CASSLQGQGKPSF.

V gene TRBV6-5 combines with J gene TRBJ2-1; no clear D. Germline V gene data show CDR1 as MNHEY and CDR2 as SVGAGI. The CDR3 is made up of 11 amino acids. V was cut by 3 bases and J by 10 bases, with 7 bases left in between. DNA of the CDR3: TGTGCCAGCAGTTATCGGAGCGAGCAGTTCTTC. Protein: CASSYRSEQFF.

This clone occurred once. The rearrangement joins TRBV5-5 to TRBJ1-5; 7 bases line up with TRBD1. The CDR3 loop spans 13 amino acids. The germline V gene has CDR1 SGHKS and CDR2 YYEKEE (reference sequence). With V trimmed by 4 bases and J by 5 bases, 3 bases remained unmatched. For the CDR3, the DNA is TGTGCCAGCAGCACCCAGGGGGATCAGCCCCAGCATTTT. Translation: CASSTQGDQPQHF.

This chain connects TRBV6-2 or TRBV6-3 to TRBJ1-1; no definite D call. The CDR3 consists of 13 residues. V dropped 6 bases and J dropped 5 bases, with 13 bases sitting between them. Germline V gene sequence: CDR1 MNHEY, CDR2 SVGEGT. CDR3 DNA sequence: TGTGCCAGCAGCCTCGGAGGAAGGACTGAAGCTTTCTTT. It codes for CASSLGGRTEAFF.